A selection of T cell receptor beta chains follows, all from one sample in a study of technical replicates of blood from a handful of donors. Repertoires were generated with immunoSEQ multiplex PCR, while TCRdb's copy carries only in-frame clones and drops some. This table has approximately 92,000 clones, about 95% appearing once. Sequenced sample: T cells isolated from PBMCs. The source is a human donor in good health. Both conserved end residues are part of each CDR3. D genes are given only for firm matches. Where a row states a size, it is once, few, many or the class of an expanded clone; other rows omit it.

cdr3_nt cdr3_aa clone_size d_call j_call v_call
TGTGCTAGTGGTTTGGTAGTAGGGGGCATGAACACTGAAGCTTTCTTT CASGLVVGGMNTEAFF - TRBD1 TRBJ1-1 TRBV12-5
TGTGCCAGCAGTTATGGACAGCTCTATGGCTACACCTTC CASSYGQLYGYTF - - TRBJ1-2 TRBV27
TGTGCCAGCACCCTACAGGGACAGGAGACCCAGTACTTC CASTLQGQETQYF - TRBD1 TRBJ2-5 TRBV2
TGTGCCAGCAGCCCGCAGCAGGGAAACACTGAAGCTTTCTTT CASSPQQGNTEAFF - - TRBJ1-1 TRBV7-2
TGTGCCAGCAGTGTGGGACAGGGGGTTTCGGGGGAGCTGTTTTTT CASSVGQGVSGELFF - TRBD1 TRBJ2-2 TRBV6-1
TGTGCCAGCTCACCTCAAGCGGGGGTACGCCCATACGAGCAGTACTTC CASSPQAGVRPYEQYF - TRBD2 TRBJ2-7 TRBV18
TGTGCCAGCAGCCCAATCGGAGAGAACACTGAAGCTTTCTTT CASSPIGENTEAFF - - TRBJ1-1 TRBV5-4
TGTGCCAGCAGTGACAGGTCTACCATTCAGTACTTC CASSDRSTIQYF once - TRBJ2-4 TRBV2
TGTGCCAGCAGCTCCGGGACTTCGAAAGAAAAACTGTTTTTT CASSSGTSKEKLFF - - TRBJ1-4 TRBV5-4
TGTGCCAGCAGGAGCAGCGGGGGATCCTACGAGCAGTACTTC CASRSSGGSYEQYF - TRBD2 TRBJ2-7 TRBV6-1
TGTGCCAGCAGCCCCCTCGCTAGTGGCGGAGAAGCTTTCTTT CASSPLASGGEAFF - - TRBJ1-1 TRBV7-3
TGTGCCAGCAGCCATCCCGGGAGGGCTACTGAAGCTTTCTTT CASSHPGRATEAFF - - TRBJ1-1 TRBV6-5
TGTGCCAGCAGCTTTGGAGGGCGGGCCACCGGGGAGCTGTTTTTT CASSFGGRATGELFF - - TRBJ2-2 TRBV7-2
TGTGCCAGCAGTGTCGGGATAGATACGCAGTATTTT CASSVGIDTQYF - - TRBJ2-3 TRBV25-1
TGTGCCTCCTCCTCGGGCGGGCTCGTAGATACGCAGTATTTT CASSSGGLVDTQYF - - TRBJ2-3 TRBV2
TGTGCTAGTGGTTTCCTCGGCGAATCGGGACTAGCGGAGGACTACGAGCAGTACTTC CASGFLGESGLAEDYEQYF - TRBD2 TRBJ2-7 TRBV12-5
TGTGCCAGCAGTTCCAGGGGGTCTGACTATGGCTACACCTTC CASSSRGSDYGYTF - TRBD1 TRBJ1-2 TRBV6-5
TGTGCCAGCAGCCCGACAGGGACAGATACGCAGTATTTT CASSPTGTDTQYF - TRBD1 TRBJ2-3 TRBV7-9
TGTGCCAGCAGCGTAGAGCTGCAATCTAGCACAGATACGCAGTATTTT CASSVELQSSTDTQYF - - TRBJ2-3 TRBV9
TGTGCCTGGGGGGGGACAGGGGCTCAGCCCCAGCATTTT CAWGGTGAQPQHF - TRBD1 TRBJ1-5 TRBV30
TGTGCCAGCAGTTACAACCCGGGATTTGGCACAGATACGCAGTATTTT CASSYNPGFGTDTQYF once - TRBJ2-3 TRBV6-6
TGTGCCAGCAGTTCCGCCGAGAGGGACAGGGCTAGGGAGCAGTACTTC CASSSAERDRAREQYF - TRBD1 TRBJ2-7 TRBV5-6
TGTGCCAGCAGTTTGTTAGGGACAGGGAATCAGCCCCAGCATTTT CASSLLGTGNQPQHF - TRBD1 TRBJ1-5 TRBV27
TGTGCCAGCAGCCGGACCAGGGGGCGTCAAGAGACCCAGTACTTC CASSRTRGRQETQYF - TRBD1 TRBJ2-5 TRBV11-3
TGCGCCAGCAGCCAAGGGGGGCGGGTCTCCTACGAGCAGTACTTC CASSQGGRVSYEQYF once - TRBJ2-7 TRBV4-1
TGTGCCAGCAGCGGCGGGACTAGCGGGGCCTACGAGCAGTACTTC CASSGGTSGAYEQYF - TRBD2 TRBJ2-7 TRBV9
TGTGCCAGCAGCCTTTTAGCCGGGACTGTGGATACGCAGTATTTT CASSLLAGTVDTQYF - - TRBJ2-3 TRBV9